Listed here is a single T cell receptor beta chain. Its antigen is unknown. These data come from a study of cytomegalovirus exposure and HLA in healthy donors. The study drew the donors from its approximately 120-subject validation cohort, separate from the 666-subject first cohort. Some clones are missing from TCRdb's copy, which holds only in-frame ones; the method was immunoSEQ multiplex PCR. The sample lists over 150,000 clones, 91% occurring once. Study-level results: In vitro data verified three CMV-associated chains as specific for CMV antigens.

Trimming removed 7 bases from V and 1 base from J, with 10 bases in between. The length of the CDR3 is 13 residues. Germline loops: CDR1 MNHNS, CDR2 SASEGT. This chain joins TRBV6-1 and TRBJ1-1, with D uncertain. This TCR was sampled from a woman in her late teens or twenties in good health and CMV-seropositive. The sample comprised PBMCs. This CDR3 is CASTLTGNTEAFF. CDR3 bases: TGTGCCAGCACCCTGACGGGGAACACTGAAGCTTTCTTT.